A selection of T cell receptor beta chains follows, all from one sample in a study of shared clonotypes between healthy human individuals. The method was immunoSEQ multiplex PCR; TCRdb's version includes in-frame clones alone and lacks a portion of them. The profile shows about 2.4 million clones, approximately 93% of them singletons. Sequences were obtained from naive CD4+ T cells from PBMCs. The source of these receptors is a man aged 18 to 30 in good health. Some clones in this sample may be carry-over from other donors' samples. Each CDR3 is given with its conserved first and last residue. D genes are given only for firm matches. The size of a clone is reported for some rows only, either as once, few or many, or as a class for expanded clones.

abundance | j_gene | d_gene | v_gene | CDR3nt | CDR3aa
- | TRBJ2-3 | - | TRBV11-2 | TGTGCCAGCAGCTTAGGAGGGGCCACGGCAGATACGCAGTATTTT | CASSLGGATADTQYF
- | TRBJ2-5 | TRBD1 | TRBV5-1 | TGCGCCAGCAGCTTGACAGGGGGCGCGAACCAAGAGACCCAGTACTTC | CASSLTGGANQETQYF
few | TRBJ2-1 | - | TRBV28 | TGTGCCTCCGGGACGGTTTACAATGAGCAGTTCTTC | CASGTVYNEQFF
- | TRBJ2-7 | - | TRBV7-2 | TGTGCCAGCAGCTTATCTAGCGCCTCCTACGAGCAGTACTTC | CASSLSSASYEQYF
- | TRBJ2-1 | - | TRBV18 | TGTGCCAGCTCACCGGGACCCCGTGAGGGTGAGCAGTTCTTC | CASSPGPREGEQFF
- | TRBJ2-1 | TRBD2 | TRBV28 | TGTGCCAGCAGACGTCCGGGACTAGCCGACAATTACAATGAGCAGTTCTTC | CASRRPGLADNYNEQFF
- | TRBJ2-5 | - | TRBV9 | TGTGCCAGCAGCGCGGGTCTTTCTATTGGCGGGCAAGAGACCCAGTACTTC | CASSAGLSIGGQETQYF
- | TRBJ2-2 | - | TRBV7-2 | TGTGCCAGCAGCTTAGGGGTGGGCACCGGGGAGCTGTTTTTT | CASSLGVGTGELFF
- | TRBJ2-3 | - | TRBV29-1 | TGCAGCGAAACCGGGAGCTCTAGCACAGATACGCAGTATTTT | CSETGSSSTDTQYF
- | TRBJ2-5 | - | TRBV6-1 | TGTGCCAGCACTTCACGGGACCGCGAGACCCAGTACTTC | CASTSRDRETQYF
- | TRBJ1-1 | - | TRBV15 | TGTGCCACCATGAGGGCTGCGAACACTGAAGCTTTCTTT | CATMRAANTEAFF
- | TRBJ2-3 | TRBD2 | TRBV28 | TGTGCCAGCAGTTTTCTCCCGGGACTAGCGAGCCCTAGCACAGATACGCAGTATTTT | CASSFLPGLASPSTDTQYF
- | TRBJ2-3 | TRBD1 | TRBV6-5 | TGTGCCAGCAGTTCCCTCCGGACAGGGCCGACAGATACGCAGTATTTT | CASSSLRTGPTDTQYF
- | TRBJ2-5 | - | TRBV5-1 | TGCGCCAGCAGCTTACAAGTATTCCAAGAGACCCAGTACTTC | CASSLQVFQETQYF
- | TRBJ2-3 | - | TRBV30 | TGTGCCTGGAGTAGACCCGGGCTAGCGAGGGCAGATACGCAGTATTTT | CAWSRPGLARADTQYF
- | TRBJ2-7 | - | TRBV15 | TGTGCCACCAGCAGACCCATAGGGCCGATCTACGAGCAGTACTTC | CATSRPIGPIYEQYF
- | TRBJ2-4 | - | TRBV18 | TGTGCCAGCTCACCCCCGACGGTGCCCAAAAACATTCAGTACTTC | CASSPPTVPKNIQYF
- | TRBJ2-7 | TRBD2 | TRBV5-8 | TGTGCCAGCAGCCAAACTAGCGGGAGGGCGTACGAGCAGTACTTC | CASSQTSGRAYEQYF
- | TRBJ2-5 | TRBD2 | TRBV7-3 | TGTGCCAGCAGCCAGGGACTAGCGGGTCAAGAGACCCAGTACTTC | CASSQGLAGQETQYF
once | TRBJ2-5 | - | TRBV11-3 | TGTGCCAGCAGCCTCCCAGGGCAAGAGACCCAGTACTTC | CASSLPGQETQYF
- | TRBJ1-1 | TRBD1 | TRBV7-9 | TGTGCCAGCAGCTTAAAGGGGGCGCGATCTGAAGCTTTCTTT | CASSLKGARSEAFF
- | TRBJ1-1 | - | TRBV4-1 | TGCGCCAGCAGCCAAGACGATTACACTGAAGCTTTCTTT | CASSQDDYTEAFF
- | TRBJ2-7 | TRBD1 | TRBV5-1 | TGCGCCAGCAGCCCGGACGGACAGGGGGCCTCCTACGAGCAGTACTTC | CASSPDGQGASYEQYF
- | TRBJ2-7 | TRBD2 | TRBV5-1 | TGCGCCAGCAGCTTGGTAGCTAGCGGGATCTCCTACGAGCAGTACTTC | CASSLVASGISYEQYF
- | TRBJ2-3 | - | TRBV9 | TGTGCCAGCAGCACGACTGAGACAGATACGCAGTATTTT | CASSTTETDTQYF
- | TRBJ2-1 | - | TRBV6-6 | TGTGCCAGCAGTAACAGGGAGAATGAGCAGTTCTTC | CASSNRENEQFF
- | TRBJ2-5 | - | TRBV4-1 | TGCGCCAGCAGCCGCTCACAAGGCTACACAGAGACCCAGTACTTC | CASSRSQGYTETQYF
- | TRBJ1-1 | - | TRBV28 | TGTGCCAGCACCCTTTACCCCAAAGCTTTCTTT | CASTLYPKAFF
- | TRBJ2-7 | TRBD2 | TRBV28 | TGTGCCAGCACCCCGGGGGGATCGACAGTAATCTACGAGCAGTACTTC | CASTPGGSTVIYEQYF
- | TRBJ2-1 | - | TRBV15 | TGTGCCACCAGCAGAGGATCTAGGCCTGGAGAGCAGTTCTTC | CATSRGSRPGEQFF
- | TRBJ2-7 | TRBD1 | TRBV5-1 | TGCGCCAGCAGCTTGGTACAGGGGGCCTACGAGCAGTACTTC | CASSLVQGAYEQYF
once | TRBJ2-7 | - | TRBV5-5 | TGTGCCAGCAGCCCGACGGACAGAAACTCCGACGAGCAGTACTTC | CASSPTDRNSDEQYF
- | TRBJ2-2 | - | TRBV6-1 | TGTGCCAGCAGTGAAGATCCCCGACGGCGGGGTACCGGGGAGCTGTTTTTT | CASSEDPRRRGTGELFF
- | TRBJ2-5 | TRBD1 | TRBV5-1 | TGCGCCAGCAGCGGCCAGGGACAGAGCCAAGAGACCCAGTACTTC | CASSGQGQSQETQYF
- | TRBJ1-4 | TRBD1 | TRBV2 | TGTGCCAGCAAGTCGGGACAGGGTAATGAAAAACTGTTTTTT | CASKSGQGNEKLFF